The sample holds a few counts of the clone carrying this T cell receptor beta chain. The sample originates from a study of response to subunit inactivated influenza vaccine. Each CDR3 protein gets one entry after TCRdb re-called the RT-PCR reads with MiXCR. The repertoire holds 500,000 to 600,000 distinct CDR3 sequences, roughly 13% seen once, with around 13% in the top ten. The CDR3 runs 15 residues. Germline V lookup: CDR1 SGHAT, CDR2 FQDESV (reference sequence). Trimming stripped 3 bases from V and 1 base from J, with 13 bases between. The sequenced sample was PBMCs from blood, obtained roughly 45 days after vaccination. This TCR was recovered from a man aged 50-59 years who received an inactivated influenza vaccine. This chain joins TRBV11-1 and TRBJ2-7, with a weak D call TRBD2 (6 bases). The CDR3: CASSFPGSRSYEQYF. The CDR3 region has the DNA TGTGCCAGCAGCTTCCCCGGGAGTAGATCCTACGAGCAGTACTTC.